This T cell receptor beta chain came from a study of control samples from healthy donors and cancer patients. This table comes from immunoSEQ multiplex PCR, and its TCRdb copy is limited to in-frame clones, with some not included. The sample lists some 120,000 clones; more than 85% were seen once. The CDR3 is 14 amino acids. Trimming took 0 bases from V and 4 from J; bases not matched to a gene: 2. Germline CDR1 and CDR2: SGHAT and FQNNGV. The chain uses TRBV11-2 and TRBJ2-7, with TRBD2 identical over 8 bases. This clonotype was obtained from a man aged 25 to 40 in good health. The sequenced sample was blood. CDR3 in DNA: TGTGCCAGCAGCTTAGATCGGGGGGGGTACGAGCAGTACGTC. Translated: CASSLDRGGYEQYV.